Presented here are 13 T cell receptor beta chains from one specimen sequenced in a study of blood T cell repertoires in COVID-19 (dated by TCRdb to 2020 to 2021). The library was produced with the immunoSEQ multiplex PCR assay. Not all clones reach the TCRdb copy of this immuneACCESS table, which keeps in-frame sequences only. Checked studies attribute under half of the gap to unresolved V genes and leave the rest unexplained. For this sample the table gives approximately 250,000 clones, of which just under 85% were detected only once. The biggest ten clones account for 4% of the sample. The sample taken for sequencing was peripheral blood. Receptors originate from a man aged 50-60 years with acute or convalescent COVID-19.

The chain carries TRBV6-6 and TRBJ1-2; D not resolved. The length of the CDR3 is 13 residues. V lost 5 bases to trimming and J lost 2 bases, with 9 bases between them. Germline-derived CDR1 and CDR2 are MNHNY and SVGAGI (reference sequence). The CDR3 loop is CASSPNGNYGYTF. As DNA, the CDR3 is TGTGCCAGCAGTCCCAACGGGAACTATGGCTACACCTTC.

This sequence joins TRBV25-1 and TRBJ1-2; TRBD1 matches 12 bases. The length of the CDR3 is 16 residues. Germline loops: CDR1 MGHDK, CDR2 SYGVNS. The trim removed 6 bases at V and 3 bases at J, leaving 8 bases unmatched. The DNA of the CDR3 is TGTGCCAGCAGCCCCGGGACAGGGGGCGTAGACTATGGCTACACCTTC. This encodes CASSPGTGGVDYGYTF.

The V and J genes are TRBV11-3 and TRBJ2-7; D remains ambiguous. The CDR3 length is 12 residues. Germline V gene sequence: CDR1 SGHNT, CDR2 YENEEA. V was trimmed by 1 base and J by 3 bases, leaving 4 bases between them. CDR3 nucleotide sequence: TGTGCCAGCAGCTTAGCAATCTACGAGCAGTACTTC. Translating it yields CASSLAIYEQYF.

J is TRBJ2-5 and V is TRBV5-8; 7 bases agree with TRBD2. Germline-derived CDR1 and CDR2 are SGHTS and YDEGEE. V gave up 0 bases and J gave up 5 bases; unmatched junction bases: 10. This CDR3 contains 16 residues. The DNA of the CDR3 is TGTGCCAGCAGCTTGGCGGTGCGGGGGTTAAGGGAGACCCAGTACTTC. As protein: CASSLAVRGLRETQYF.

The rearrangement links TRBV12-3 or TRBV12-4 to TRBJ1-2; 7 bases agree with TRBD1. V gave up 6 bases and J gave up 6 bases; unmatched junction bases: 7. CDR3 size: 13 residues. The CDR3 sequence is CASRGQLVHGYTF. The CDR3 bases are TGTGCCAGCAGGGGACAGCTGGTGCATGGCTACACCTTC.

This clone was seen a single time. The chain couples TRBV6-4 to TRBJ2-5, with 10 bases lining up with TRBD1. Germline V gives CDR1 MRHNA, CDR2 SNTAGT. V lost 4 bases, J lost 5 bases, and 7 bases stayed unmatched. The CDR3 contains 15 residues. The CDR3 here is CASSVGTGDMETQYF. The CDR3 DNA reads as TGTGCCAGCAGTGTCGGGACAGGGGATATGGAGACCCAGTACTTC.

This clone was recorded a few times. The CDR3 region is CASSLSAGSKEQYF. The DNA of the CDR3 is TGTGCCAGCAGTTTATCGGCAGGGTCAAAAGAGCAGTACTTC. V is TRBV27 and J is TRBJ2-7; D might be TRBD1 (5 bases). CDR3 length: 14 amino acids. Germline-derived CDR1 and CDR2 are MNHEY and SMNVEV (reference sequence). V lost 0 bases and J lost 7, with 13 bases in between.

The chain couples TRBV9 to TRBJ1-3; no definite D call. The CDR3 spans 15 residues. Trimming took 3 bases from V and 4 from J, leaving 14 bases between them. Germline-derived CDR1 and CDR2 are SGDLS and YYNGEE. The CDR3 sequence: CASSAAGVRGNTIYF. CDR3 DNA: TGTGCCAGCAGCGCAGCCGGGGTCCGAGGAAACACCATATATTTT.

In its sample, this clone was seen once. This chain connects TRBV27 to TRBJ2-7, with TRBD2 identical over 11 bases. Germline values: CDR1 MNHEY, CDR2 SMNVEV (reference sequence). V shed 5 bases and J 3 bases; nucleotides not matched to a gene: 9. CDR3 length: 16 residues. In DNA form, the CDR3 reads TGTGCCAGCAGTCTAGCGGGGGGCTTCTATGACTACGAGCAGTACTTC. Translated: CASSLAGGFYDYEQYF.

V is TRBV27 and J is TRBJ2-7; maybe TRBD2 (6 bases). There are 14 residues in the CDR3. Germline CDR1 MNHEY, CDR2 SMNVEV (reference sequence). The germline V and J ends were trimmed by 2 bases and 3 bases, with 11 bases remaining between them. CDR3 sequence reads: CASSLILGGYEQYF. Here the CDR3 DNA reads TGTGCCAGCAGTTTAATCCTCGGGGGCTACGAGCAGTACTTC.

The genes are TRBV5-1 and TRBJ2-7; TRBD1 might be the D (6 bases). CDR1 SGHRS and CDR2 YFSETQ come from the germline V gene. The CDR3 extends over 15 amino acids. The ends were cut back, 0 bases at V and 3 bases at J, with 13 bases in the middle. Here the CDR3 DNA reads TGCGCCAGCAGCTTGGCCAAGGGCAGGGGCTACGAGCAGTACTTC. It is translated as CASSLAKGRGYEQYF.

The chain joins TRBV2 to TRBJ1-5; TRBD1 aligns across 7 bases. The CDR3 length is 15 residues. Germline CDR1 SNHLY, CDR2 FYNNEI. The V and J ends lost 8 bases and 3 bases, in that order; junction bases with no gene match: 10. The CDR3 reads CASWYPGTDNQPQHF. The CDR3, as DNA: TGTGCCAGCTGGTACCCCGGGACAGACAATCAGCCCCAGCATTTT.

The CDR3, as DNA: TGTGCCAGCAGTTATCGCAGGGGCTCTTTTGGAAACACCATATATTTT. This encodes CASSYRRGSFGNTIYF. The chain is built from TRBV6-5 and TRBJ1-3; D is perhaps TRBD1 (6 bases). Germline V gene sequence: CDR1 MNHEY, CDR2 SVGAGI. The CDR3 consists of 16 residues. V was cut by 3 bases and J by 3 bases, with 15 bases left in between.